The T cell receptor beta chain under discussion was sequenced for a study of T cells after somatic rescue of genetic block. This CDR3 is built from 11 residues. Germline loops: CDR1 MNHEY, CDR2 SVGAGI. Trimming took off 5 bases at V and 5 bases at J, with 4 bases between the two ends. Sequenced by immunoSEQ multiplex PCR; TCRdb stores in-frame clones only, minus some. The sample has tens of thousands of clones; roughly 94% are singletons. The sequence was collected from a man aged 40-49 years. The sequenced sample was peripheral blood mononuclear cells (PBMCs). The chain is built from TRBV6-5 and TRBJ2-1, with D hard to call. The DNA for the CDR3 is TGTGCCAGCAGTGGCCACAATGAGCAGTTCTTC. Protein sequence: CASSGHNEQFF.